Listed below are T cell receptor beta chains from one sample, sequenced in a study of neurological immune-mediated disorders. TCRdb re-derived calls from the 5' RACE reads in MiXCR, one entry per CDR3 protein. Here the sample spans 55,000 to 70,000 distinct CDR3 sequences, roughly 4.9% being singletons. Input material: PBMCs. These receptor sequences come from a human donor with multiple sclerosis. The donor label of this sample is uncertain. CDR3s include the opening cysteine and the closing phenylalanine or tryptophan. Each record gives: J gene, V gene, D gene, clone size, CDR3 DNA, CDR3 protein. A D gene is named only where the DNA matches it firmly. Part of the rows lack a size; the others show once, few, many or a class for expanded clones.

>TRBJ1-5|TRBV7-9|TRBD1|many
TGTGCCAGCAGCTTGACAGGGACGGATCAGCCCCAGCATTTT
CASSLTGTDQPQHF
>TRBJ2-3|TRBV5-5|.|many
TGTGCCAGCAGCTTGCAGGGAGTAGGCACAGATACGCAGTATTTT
CASSLQGVGTDTQYF
>TRBJ1-1|TRBV5-1|.|few
TGCGCCAGCAGCTTGGATTCAGACACTGAAGCTTTCTTT
CASSLDSDTEAFF
>TRBJ1-1|TRBV21-1|.|many
TGTGCCAGCAGCGGGATTAGGGCTGAAGCTTTCTTT
CASSGIRAEAFF
>TRBJ2-7|TRBV12-3/TRBV12-4|.|many
TGTGCCAGCAGTTTAGGACAGGATATCTACGAGCAGTACTTC
CASSLGQDIYEQYF
>TRBJ2-1|TRBV7-9|.|many
TGTGCCAGCAGCTTCAGACAGGGAGGCTACAATGAGCAGTTCTTC
CASSFRQGGYNEQFF
>TRBJ1-1|TRBV6-6|TRBD1|many
TGTGCCAGCAGTTTCCCGGTGACAGGGGGCGGGACTGAAGCTTTCTTT
CASSFPVTGGGTEAFF
>TRBJ2-5|TRBV29-1|TRBD1|once
TGCAGCGTTGTGCCTAGGGACAGGGGATCGGAGACCCAGTACTTC
CSVVPRDRGSETQYF
>TRBJ1-6|TRBV20-1|TRBD1|many
TGCAGTGCTACCGGGACAGGGGGGAACATTTATAATTCACCCCTCCACTTT
CSATGTGGNIYNSPLHF
>TRBJ2-5|TRBV5-1|.|many
TGCGCCAGCAGCTTGGGGGGGGCGGGTCAAGAGACCCAGTACTTC
CASSLGGAGQETQYF
>TRBJ2-4|TRBV20-1|.|many
TGCAGTGCTCACTGGAGGGCCAAAAACATTCAGTACTTC
CSAHWRAKNIQYF
>TRBJ2-1|TRBV5-1|.|many
TGCGCCAGCAGCTTGGTAGTTAATGAGCAGTTCTTC
CASSLVVNEQFF
>TRBJ1-6|TRBV11-2|.|many
TGTGCCAGCAGCTTAATTCCGGGGACGGGGAATTCACCCCTCCACTTT
CASSLIPGTGNSPLHF
>TRBJ2-1|TRBV12-3/TRBV12-4|.|many
TGTGCCAGCAGTTTAGGAGTACTGAATGAGCAGTTCTTC
CASSLGVLNEQFF
>TRBJ2-1|TRBV12-3/TRBV12-4|.|many
TGTGCCAGCAGTACTGGTAGCCGGGGGAATGAGCAGTTCTTC
CASSTGSRGNEQFF
>TRBJ1-2|TRBV5-1|.|many
TGCGCCAGCAGCTTCGGCGGGACTAACTATGGCTACACCTTC
CASSFGGTNYGYTF
>TRBJ1-5|TRBV12-5|.|many
TGTGCTAGTGGTTTGGACGCGAGGGAGCCCCAGCATTTT
CASGLDAREPQHF
>TRBJ2-5|TRBV4-1|TRBD2|.
TGCGCCAGCAGCCAAGTAATAGGCCTAGCGGGGATTTCAGAGACCCAGTACTTC
CASSQVIGLAGISETQYF
>TRBJ1-2|TRBV5-1|TRBD1|few
TGCGCCAGCAGCTTGGGGACAGGGGGCGGCTATGGCTACACCTTC
CASSLGTGGGYGYTF
>TRBJ1-1|TRBV18|.|few
TGTGCCAGCTCACCAAGGGGGATGGGGGAAGCTTTCTTT
CASSPRGMGEAFF
>TRBJ2-2|TRBV12-3/TRBV12-4|TRBD1|many
TGTGCCAGCAGAGCCGACAGGGTAAGAGGTCGTACAATGAACACCGGGGAGCTGTTTTTT
CASRADRVRGRTMNTGELFF
>TRBJ2-3|TRBV5-6|TRBD2|many
TGTGCCAGCAGCTCCAGCGGGGAGGGAGATACGCAGTATTTT
CASSSSGEGDTQYF
>TRBJ1-1|TRBV24-1|TRBD1|many
TGTGCCACCAGTGATTTTGTGACAGGGGACACTGAAGCTTTCTTT
CATSDFVTGDTEAFF
>TRBJ2-1|TRBV27|.|.
TGTGCCAGCAGCCCAGGGGTCTACAATGAGCAGTTCTTC
CASSPGVYNEQFF
>TRBJ1-4|TRBV5-1|.|many
TGCGCCAGCAGCTCCGGGACCCCCTCGGCTGAAAAACTGTTTTTT
CASSSGTPSAEKLFF
>TRBJ2-7|TRBV6-5|TRBD2|many
TGTGCCAGCAGACCGGGACTAGCGGGGGCCCGCGGACTCTACGAGCAGTACTTC
CASRPGLAGARGLYEQYF
>TRBJ1-4|TRBV27|TRBD1|few
TGTGCCAGCAGTCGTCAGCAAGGGGGCTCAGGTGAAAAACTGTTTTTT
CASSRQQGGSGEKLFF
>TRBJ1-1|TRBV12-3/TRBV12-4|.|many
TGTGCCAGCAGTTTATACCGGCGGGTCACTGAAGCTTTCTTT
CASSLYRRVTEAFF
>TRBJ1-3|TRBV3-1|.|many
TGTGCCAGCAGCCAGTTCCTTGGAAACACCATATATTTT
CASSQFLGNTIYF
>TRBJ1-2|TRBV14|TRBD1|many
TGTGCCAGCAGCCAAGATCAATGGGGCAGGGGGCACTATGGCTACACCTTC
CASSQDQWGRGHYGYTF
>TRBJ2-3|TRBV10-1|.|many
TGCGCCAGCAGTGGTCGCGGGTCGTCGGCAACAGATACGCAGTATTTT
CASSGRGSSATDTQYF
>TRBJ2-7|TRBV9|.|many
TGTGCCAGCAGCGCCCCATGGGGGGCTGGGTACGAGCAGTACTTC
CASSAPWGAGYEQYF
>TRBJ1-1|TRBV6-4|.|many
TGTGCCAGCAGTGTTAAGGTTGATACTGAAGCTTTCTTT
CASSVKVDTEAFF
>TRBJ1-2|TRBV6-5|TRBD1|many
TGTGCCAGCAGCCTCAAGACAGGGGGAGATGGTGGCTACACCTTC
CASSLKTGGDGGYTF
>TRBJ1-1|TRBV2|.|many
TGTGCCAGCAGTGAAGATCCCGGGGGGTTCGGGCCGGATGGTTCTGAAGCTTTCTTT
CASSEDPGGFGPDGSEAFF
>TRBJ1-4|TRBV5-1|.|.
TGCGCCAGCAGTGAACCCGGGGCAACTAATGAAAAACTGTTTTTT
CASSEPGATNEKLFF
>TRBJ2-1|TRBV3-1|.|many
TGTGCCAGCAGCCTCCTGGTGGGGGTCTCAGATGAGCAGTTCTTC
CASSLLVGVSDEQFF
>TRBJ1-3|TRBV20-1|.|many
TGCAGTGCGCCCGTTTTTTCTGGAAACACCATATATTTT
CSAPVFSGNTIYF
>TRBJ1-4|TRBV27|.|many
TGTGCCAGCAGTTTACAGGGGACTAATGAAAAACTGTTTTTT
CASSLQGTNEKLFF
>TRBJ2-1|TRBV20-1|TRBD2|many
TGCAGTGCTAGGGGGACTAGCAGTGAGCAGTTCTTC
CSARGTSSEQFF
>TRBJ2-1|TRBV10-2|TRBD2|many
TGCGCCAGCAGTGAAGGAGGTAGCGGGGGTGAGCAGTTCTTC
CASSEGGSGGEQFF
>TRBJ2-7|TRBV6-1|.|.
TGTGCCAGCAGCCCACGGGACACCTCCTCCTACGAGCAGTACTTC
CASSPRDTSSYEQYF
>TRBJ1-1|TRBV10-3|.|many
TGTGCCATCAGTGCCCAGGGAAGTGAAGCTTTCTTT
CAISAQGSEAFF
>TRBJ2-7|TRBV15|TRBD1|many
TGTGCCACCAGCAGAGAAAGGACAGGGGCCTACGAGCAGTACTTC
CATSRERTGAYEQYF
>TRBJ1-6|TRBV7-2|.|few
TGTGCCAGCACCAAAGACCCTGGGGGTTCACCCCTCCACTTT
CASTKDPGGSPLHF
>TRBJ2-1|TRBV20-1|.|many
TGCAGTGCTGGGGACTTTGAGAGGGGGGCCTCCTACAATGAGCAGTTCTTC
CSAGDFERGASYNEQFF
>TRBJ1-3|TRBV3-1|.|many
TGTGCCAGCAGCCAGGACAACTCTGGAAACACCATATATTTT
CASSQDNSGNTIYF
>TRBJ1-5|TRBV20-1|.|many
TGCAGTGCTAGAGATGGGAGGGATGAAGGCAATCAGCCCCAGCATTTT
CSARDGRDEGNQPQHF
>TRBJ1-4|TRBV5-1|.|many
TGCGCCAGCAGCTCCACAGATCCAACTAATGAAAAACTGTTTTTT
CASSSTDPTNEKLFF
>TRBJ2-5|TRBV7-2|.|few
TGTGCCAGCAGCTTAAGAACGGGGGGCGGGACCCAGTACTTC
CASSLRTGGGTQYF
>TRBJ2-1|TRBV4-1|TRBD1|few
TGCGCCAGCAGCGCCCGGGACAGGAACAATGAGCAGTTCTTC
CASSARDRNNEQFF
>TRBJ2-1|TRBV4-1|TRBD2|many
TGCGCCAGCAGCCAGAGCCGCCCGGGGCGGGGGGACTTCGTTGGTGAGCAGTTCTTC
CASSQSRPGRGDFVGEQFF
>TRBJ2-2|TRBV5-1|.|many
TGCGCCAGCAGCTTTGGGGACCGGGAGCTGTTTTTT
CASSFGDRELFF
>TRBJ2-3|TRBV6-1|TRBD2|many
TGTGCCAGCAGTGCGACTAGCGGGTCTGATACGCAGTATTTT
CASSATSGSDTQYF
>TRBJ2-3|TRBV5-1|TRBD2|many
TGCGCCAGCAGCTTCGGACTAGCTGACACAGATACGCAGTATTTT
CASSFGLADTDTQYF